These T cell receptor beta chains were read from a single sample in a study of vaccination effects on CD4 cells after COVID-19. Produced via immunoSEQ multiplex PCR; TCRdb's table is partial and in-frame only. The data hold about 24,000 clones, with roughly 73% observed a single time. Their specific antigens are unknown. The source material was CD4+ T cells from PBMCs cultured with HCoV-NL63 spike peptides, sampled after COVID-19 vaccination. Receptor source: a human donor who received a COVID-19 vaccine. Both conserved end residues are part of each CDR3. D genes are given only for firm matches. Not every row has a clone size; where given, it reads once, few, many or a size class.

clone_size	j_call	v_call	d_call	cdr3_length	cdr3_aa	cdr3_nt
-	TRBJ1-5	TRBV6-2/TRBV6-3	TRBD1	16	CASSLRDRARRQPQHF	TGTGCCAGCAGTCTCCGGGACAGGGCGCGACGTCAGCCCCAGCATTTT
-	TRBJ1-4	TRBV20-1	-	10	CSASNEKLFF	TGCAGTGCTAGTAATGAAAAACTGTTTTTT
-	TRBJ2-3	TRBV6-5	TRBD2	13	CASRVAGADTQYF	TGTGCCAGCAGGGTAGCGGGAGCGGATACGCAGTATTTT
once	TRBJ1-6	TRBV13	-	12	CASSFLNSPLHF	TGTGCCAGCAGCTTCCTTAATTCACCCCTCCACTTT
-	TRBJ2-2	TRBV18	TRBD2	16	CASSPGLAGAGGELFF	TGTGCCAGCTCTCCGGGACTAGCGGGAGCCGGCGGGGAGCTGTTTTTT
-	TRBJ1-3	TRBV30	TRBD1	12	CAWSHRGYTIYF	TGTGCCTGGAGCCACAGGGGTTACACCATATATTTT
once	TRBJ1-4	TRBV2	TRBD1	17	CASSPRNGGQDNEKLFF	TGTGCCAGCAGCCCTAGAAATGGAGGACAGGACAATGAAAAACTGTTTTTT
medium-sized	TRBJ2-2	TRBV7-9	TRBD2	15	CASKTGGKNTGELFF	TGTGCCAGCAAGACGGGGGGGAAGAACACCGGGGAGCTGTTTTTT
-	TRBJ1-6	TRBV28	TRBD1	16	CASSYPQGALGTPLHF	TGTGCCAGCAGTTACCCACAGGGGGCTCTAGGGACACCCCTCCACTTT
-	TRBJ2-7	TRBV2	-	12	CASSNRRNEQYF	TGTGCCAGCAGTAACAGGCGGAACGAGCAGTACTTC
-	TRBJ2-1	TRBV10-3	TRBD1	17	CAISNGQGGYYYNEQFF	TGTGCCATCAGCAATGGACAGGGCGGGTACTACTACAATGAGCAGTTCTTC
-	TRBJ2-3	TRBV7-6	-	15	CASSLALGRADTQYF	TGTGCCAGCAGCTTAGCACTAGGAAGGGCAGATACGCAGTATTTT
-	TRBJ2-7	TRBV5-4	TRBD1	14	CASRRDRGPYEQYF	TGTGCCAGCAGACGGGACAGGGGTCCCTACGAGCAGTACTTC
-	TRBJ2-1	TRBV4-1	-	17	CASSQLSRGRSYNEQFF	TGCGCCAGCAGCCAACTCTCCAGGGGCCGATCCTACAATGAGCAGTTCTTC
-	TRBJ1-4	TRBV4-1	-	15	CASSQVGTGNEKLFF	TGCGCCAGCAGCCAAGTAGGGACGGGGAATGAAAAACTGTTTTTT
-	TRBJ2-3	TRBV9	TRBD1	18	CASSARDRSGTATDTQYF	TGTGCCAGCAGCGCGCGCGACAGATCCGGGACAGCCACAGATACGCAGTATTTT
few	TRBJ1-3	TRBV5-4	-	16	CASSSDRLRSGNTIYF	TGTGCCAGCAGCTCTGACAGGCTCCGCTCTGGAAACACCATATATTTT
-	TRBJ1-2	TRBV5-6	-	13	CASSLRGIYGYTF	TGTGCCAGCAGCTTGAGAGGCATCTATGGCTACACCTTC
-	TRBJ2-2	TRBV3-1/TRBV3-2	TRBD1	17	CASSRTTGGRGTGELFF	TGTGCCAGCAGCCGTACCACAGGGGGCCGGGGTACCGGGGAGCTGTTTTTT
-	TRBJ2-3	TRBV10-1	-	16	CASSDFGGPSTDTQYF	TGCGCCAGCAGTGATTTCGGCGGTCCTAGCACAGATACGCAGTATTTT
-	TRBJ2-7	TRBV27	TRBD1	15	CASSLGTGISYEQYF	TGTGCCAGCAGTTTAGGGACAGGGATCTCCTACGAGCAGTACTTC
few	TRBJ1-5	TRBV6-2/TRBV6-3	-	19	CASSYEGGTRAYSNQPQHF	TGTGCCAGCAGTTACGAGGGGGGAACTCGTGCCTATAGCAATCAGCCCCAGCATTTT
-	TRBJ1-5	TRBV6-6	TRBD1	16	CASRHTGTGRNQPQHF	TGTGCCAGCAGACACACCGGGACAGGGAGAAATCAGCCCCAGCATTTT
-	TRBJ2-5	TRBV18	-	19	CASSPWEVSRFPGRETQYF	TGTGCCAGCTCACCATGGGAAGTTTCGCGGTTCCCAGGGCGGGAGACCCAGTACTTC
once	TRBJ1-1	TRBV19	-	15	CASSTPDRWNTEAFF	TGTGCCAGTAGTACGCCAGACAGATGGAACACTGAAGCTTTCTTT
-	TRBJ2-7	TRBV15	-	15	CATAPSTLASYEQYF	TGTGCCACCGCGCCATCCACGTTGGCGTCCTACGAGCAGTACTTC
-	TRBJ2-1	TRBV7-3	-	15	CASPTQGGRENEQFF	TGTGCCAGCCCCACTCAAGGGGGGAGGGAGAATGAGCAGTTCTTC
-	TRBJ2-7	TRBV6-1	-	14	CASSESGRQYEQYF	TGTGCCAGCAGTGAATCAGGACGCCAGTACGAGCAGTACTTC